This T cell receptor beta chain is from a study of Ad26.COV2.S vaccination and SARS-CoV-2 variants. This CDR3 region has 17 residues. CDR1 LGHDT and CDR2 YNNKEL come from the germline V gene (reference sequence). Trimming removed 4 bases from V and 4 bases from J, with 22 bases in between. The table came from immunoSEQ multiplex PCR; TCRdb's copy has only in-frame clones and leaves some out. Among about 350,000 clones listed, roughly 90% were seen once. Documented treatment: about 20 received Ad26.COV2.S at low or high dose, single or two shots; roughly 5 received placebo; per-sample allocation not given. Material that was analyzed had been drawn on day 63 after the first vaccine or placebo injection.

This TCR derives from a person aged 18 to 59 who received the Ad26.COV2.S COVID-19 vaccine or a placebo. The rearrangement links TRBV3-1 (or the pseudogene TRBV3-2) to TRBJ1-2; tentatively, D is TRBD1 (6 bases). The input for sequencing was peripheral blood, taken in a trial of Ad26.COV2.S vaccine versus placebo. CDR3 region: CASSLRRSWDTSYGYTF. In DNA form, the CDR3 reads TGTGCCAGCAGCCTACGTCGTTCGTGGGACACCTCCTATGGCTACACCTTC.